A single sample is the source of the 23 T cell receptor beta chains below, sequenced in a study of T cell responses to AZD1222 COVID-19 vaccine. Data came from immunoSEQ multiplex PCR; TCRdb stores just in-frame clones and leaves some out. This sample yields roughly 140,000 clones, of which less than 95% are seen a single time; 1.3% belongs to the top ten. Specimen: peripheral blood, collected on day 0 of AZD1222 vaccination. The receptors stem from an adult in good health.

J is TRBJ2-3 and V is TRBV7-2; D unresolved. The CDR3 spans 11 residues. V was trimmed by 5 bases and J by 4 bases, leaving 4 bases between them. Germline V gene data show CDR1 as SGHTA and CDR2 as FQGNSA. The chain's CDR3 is CASSPPDTQYF. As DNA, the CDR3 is TGTGCCAGCAGCCCCCCAGATACGCAGTATTTT.

The CDR3 DNA reads as TGTGCCCAGCGCATTCCGCTGGACTATGGCTACACCTTC. Amino acids: CAQRIPLDYGYTF. The rearrangement joins TRBV19 to TRBJ1-2, with D unresolved. The CDR3 runs 13 residues. V dropped 11 bases and J dropped 3 bases, with 16 bases sitting between them. The germline V gene has CDR1 LNHDA and CDR2 SQIVND (reference sequence).

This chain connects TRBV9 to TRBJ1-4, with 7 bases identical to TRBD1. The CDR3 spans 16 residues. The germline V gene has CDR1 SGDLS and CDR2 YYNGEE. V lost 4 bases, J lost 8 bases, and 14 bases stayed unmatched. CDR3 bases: TGTGCCAGCAGCAGAACAGAGACAGGGACTACAGAAAAACTGTTTTTT. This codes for CASSRTETGTTEKLFF.

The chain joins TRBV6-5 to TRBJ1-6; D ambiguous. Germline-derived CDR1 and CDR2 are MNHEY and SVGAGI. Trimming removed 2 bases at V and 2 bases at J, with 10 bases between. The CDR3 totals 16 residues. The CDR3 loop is CASSYRTVTYNSPLHF. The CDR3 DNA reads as TGTGCCAGCAGTTACCGCACAGTTACCTATAATTCACCCCTCCACTTT.

The CDR3 loop reads CASSLASSYEQYV. The CDR3 DNA reads TGTGCCAGCAGCTTAGCGAGCTCCTACGAGCAGTACGTC. The rearrangement joins TRBV7-8 to TRBJ2-7; D is undetermined. The germline CDR1 and CDR2 sequences are SGHVS and FQNEAQ. The CDR3 covers 13 residues. V dropped 0 bases and J dropped 0 bases, with 3 bases sitting between them.

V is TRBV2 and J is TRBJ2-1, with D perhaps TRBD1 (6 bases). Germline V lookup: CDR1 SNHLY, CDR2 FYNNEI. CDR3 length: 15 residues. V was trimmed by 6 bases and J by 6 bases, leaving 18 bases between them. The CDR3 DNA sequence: TGTGCCAGCAGGACCAGGGGCGAAAATCGCAATGAGCAGTTCTTC. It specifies CASRTRGENRNEQFF.

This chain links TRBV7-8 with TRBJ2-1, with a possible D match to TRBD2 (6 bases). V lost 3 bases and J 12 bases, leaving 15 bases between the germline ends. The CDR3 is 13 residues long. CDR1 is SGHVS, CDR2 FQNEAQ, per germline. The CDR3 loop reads CASSFSGLPRQFF. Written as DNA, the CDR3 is TGTGCCAGCAGCTTTTCGGGACTGCCCCGGCAGTTCTTC. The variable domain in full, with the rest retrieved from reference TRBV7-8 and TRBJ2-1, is GAGVSQSPRYKVAKRGQDVALRCDPISGHVSLFWYQQALGQGPEFLTYFQNEAQLDKSGLPSDRFFAERPEGSVSTLKIQRTQQEDSAVYLCASSFSGLPRQFFGPGTRLTVL.

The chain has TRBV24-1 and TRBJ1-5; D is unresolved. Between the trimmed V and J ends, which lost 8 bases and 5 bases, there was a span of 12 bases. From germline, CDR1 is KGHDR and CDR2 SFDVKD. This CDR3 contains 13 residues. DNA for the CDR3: TGTGCCACCACTACGTACGTATATCAGCCCCAGCATTTT. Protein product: CATTTYVYQPQHF.

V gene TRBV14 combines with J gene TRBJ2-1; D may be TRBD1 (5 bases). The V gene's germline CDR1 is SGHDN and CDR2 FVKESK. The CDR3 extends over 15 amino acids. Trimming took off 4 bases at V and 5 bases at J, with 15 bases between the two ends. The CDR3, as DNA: TGTGCCAGCAGCCTCCTAGGACAATTTAACAATGAGCAGTTCTTC. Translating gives CASSLLGQFNNEQFF.

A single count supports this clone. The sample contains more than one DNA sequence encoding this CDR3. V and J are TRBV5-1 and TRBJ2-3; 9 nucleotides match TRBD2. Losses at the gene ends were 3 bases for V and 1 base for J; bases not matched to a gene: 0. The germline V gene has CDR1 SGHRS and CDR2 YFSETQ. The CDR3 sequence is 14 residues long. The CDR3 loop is CASSSSGGTDTQYF. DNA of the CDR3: TGCGCCAGCAGCTCTAGCGGGGGCACAGATACGCAGTATTTT.

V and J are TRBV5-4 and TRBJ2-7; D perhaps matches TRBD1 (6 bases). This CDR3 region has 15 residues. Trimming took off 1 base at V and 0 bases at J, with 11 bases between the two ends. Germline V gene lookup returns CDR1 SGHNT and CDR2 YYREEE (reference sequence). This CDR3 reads CASSLLGAASYEQYV. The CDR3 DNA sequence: TGTGCCAGCAGCTTGTTGGGGGCCGCCTCCTACGAGCAGTACGTC.

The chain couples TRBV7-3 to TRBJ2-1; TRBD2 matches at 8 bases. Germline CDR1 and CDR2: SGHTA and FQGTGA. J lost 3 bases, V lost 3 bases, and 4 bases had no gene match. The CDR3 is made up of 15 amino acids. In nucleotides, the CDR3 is TGTGCCAGCAGCTTCCCCGGGACTAGCTACAATGAGCAGTTCTTC. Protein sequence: CASSFPGTSYNEQFF.

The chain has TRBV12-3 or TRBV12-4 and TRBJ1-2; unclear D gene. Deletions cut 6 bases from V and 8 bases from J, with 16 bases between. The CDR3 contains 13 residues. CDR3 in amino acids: CASSNLVYTGYTF. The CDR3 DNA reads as TGTGCCAGCAGCAACCTTGTGTATACGGGCTACACCTTC.

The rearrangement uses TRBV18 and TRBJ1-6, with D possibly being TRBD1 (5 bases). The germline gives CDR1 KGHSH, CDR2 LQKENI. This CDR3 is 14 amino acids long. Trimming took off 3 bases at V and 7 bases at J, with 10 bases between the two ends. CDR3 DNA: TGTGCCAGCTCACCGGGGACCGGGAATTCACCCCTCCACTTT. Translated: CASSPGTGNSPLHF. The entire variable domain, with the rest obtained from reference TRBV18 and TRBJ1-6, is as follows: NAGVMQNPRHLVRRRGQEARLRCSPMKGHSHVYWYRQLPEEGLKFMVYLQKENIIDESGMPKERFSAEFPKEGPSILRIQQVVRGDSAAYFCASSPGTGNSPLHFGNGTRLTVT.

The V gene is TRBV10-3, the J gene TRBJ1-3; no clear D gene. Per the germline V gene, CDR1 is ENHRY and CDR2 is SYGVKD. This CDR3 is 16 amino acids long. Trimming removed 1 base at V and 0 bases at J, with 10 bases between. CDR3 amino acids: CAISEYLADSGNTIYF. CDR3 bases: TGTGCCATCAGTGAGTATTTGGCGGACTCTGGAAACACCATATATTTT.

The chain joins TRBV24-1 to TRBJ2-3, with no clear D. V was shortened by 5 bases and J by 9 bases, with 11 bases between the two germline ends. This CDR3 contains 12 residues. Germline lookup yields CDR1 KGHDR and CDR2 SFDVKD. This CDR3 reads CATSGPSRTQYF. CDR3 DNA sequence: TGTGCCACCAGTGGGCCTAGTAGGACGCAGTATTTT.

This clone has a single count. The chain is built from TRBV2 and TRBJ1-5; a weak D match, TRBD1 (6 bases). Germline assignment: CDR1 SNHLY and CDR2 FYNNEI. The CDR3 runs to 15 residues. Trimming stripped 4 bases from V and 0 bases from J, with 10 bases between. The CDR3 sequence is CASSGGQYSNQPQHF. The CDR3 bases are TGTGCCAGCAGTGGGGGGCAGTATAGCAATCAGCCCCAGCATTTT.

The CDR3 DNA reads TGCGCCAGCACCCCCGACAGGGTAGATTCACCCCTCCACTTT. Residues: CASTPDRVDSPLHF. The rearrangement uses TRBV5-1 and TRBJ1-6; 7 nucleotides align to TRBD1. The CDR3 sequence is 14 residues long. Germline CDR1 and CDR2: SGHRS and YFSETQ. V was pared by 6 bases and J by 8 bases, with 8 bases of the junction left unmatched.

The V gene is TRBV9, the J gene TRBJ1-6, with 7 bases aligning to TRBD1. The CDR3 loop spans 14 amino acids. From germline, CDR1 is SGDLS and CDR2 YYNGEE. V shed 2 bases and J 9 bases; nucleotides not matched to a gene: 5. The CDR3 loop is CASSVRDSFSPLHF. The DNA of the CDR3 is TGTGCCAGCAGCGTCCGGGACAGCTTTTCACCCCTCCACTTT. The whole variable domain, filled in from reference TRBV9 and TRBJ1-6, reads DSGVTQTPKHLITATGQRVTLRCSPRSGDLSVYWYQQSLDQGLQFLIQYYNGEERAKGNILERFSAQQFPDLHSELNLSSLELGDSALYFCASSVRDSFSPLHFGNGTRLTVT.

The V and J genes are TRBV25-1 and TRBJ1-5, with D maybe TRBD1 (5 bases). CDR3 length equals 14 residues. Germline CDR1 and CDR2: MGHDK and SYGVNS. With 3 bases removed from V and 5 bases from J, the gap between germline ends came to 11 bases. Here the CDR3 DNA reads TGTGCCAGCAGTGATAGGGGATGGGATCAGCCCCAGCATTTT. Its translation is CASSDRGWDQPQHF.

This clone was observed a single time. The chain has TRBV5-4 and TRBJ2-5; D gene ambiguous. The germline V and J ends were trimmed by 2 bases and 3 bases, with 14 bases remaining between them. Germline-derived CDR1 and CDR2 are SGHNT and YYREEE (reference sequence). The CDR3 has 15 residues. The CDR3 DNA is TGTGCCAGCAGCTTAATTCTAACAGCGAAAGAGACCCAGTACTTC. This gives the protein CASSLILTAKETQYF.

DNA of the CDR3: TGCGCCAGCAGCTCCCCGTTGCGGGGTATGGTCGGCAATGAGCAGTTCTTC. Translation: CASSSPLRGMVGNEQFF. The chain employs TRBV5-1 and TRBJ2-1; perhaps TRBD2 as D (6 bases). V shed 3 bases and J shed 6 bases, with 22 bases lying between them. From germline, CDR1 is SGHRS and CDR2 YFSETQ. The CDR3 totals 17 residues.

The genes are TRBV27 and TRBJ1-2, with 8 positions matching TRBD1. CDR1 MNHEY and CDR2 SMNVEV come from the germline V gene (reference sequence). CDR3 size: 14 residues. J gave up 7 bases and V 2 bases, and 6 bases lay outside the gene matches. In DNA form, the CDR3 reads TGTGCCAGCAGTTTACAAGGACAGGGTGCTGGCTACACCTTC. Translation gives CASSLQGQGAGYTF.